Listed below are T cell receptor beta chains from one sample, sequenced in a study of blood T cell repertoires in COVID-19. Only in-frame clones appear in the TCRdb table, and some are missing; sequencing was by immunoSEQ multiplex PCR. The table shows tens of thousands of clones, with roughly 77% occurring only once. The sample was peripheral blood. These receptors were taken from a man aged 55-75 years with COVID-19, enrolled during active disease. Both conserved end residues are part of each CDR3. Fields, in order: CDR3 protein, CDR3 DNA, J gene, V gene, clone size, D gene, CDR3 length. The D gene is left open where the match is weak. Where a row states a size, it is once, few, many or the class of an expanded clone; other rows omit it.

CDR3 protein: CAGAGGFSNEQFF
CDR3 DNA: TGTGCAGGAGCGGGAGGGTTTAGCAATGAGCAGTTCTTC
J gene: TRBJ2-1
V gene: TRBV6-4
clone size: few
D gene: TRBD2
CDR3 length: 13

CDR3 protein: CASSYGGNSYEQYF
CDR3 DNA: TGTGCCAGCAGTTACGGCGGGAACTCCTACGAGCAGTACTTC
J gene: TRBJ2-7
V gene: TRBV6-2/TRBV6-3
clone size: -
D gene: -
CDR3 length: 14

CDR3 protein: CSVVNRDYGYTF
CDR3 DNA: TGCAGCGTTGTAAACAGGGACTATGGCTACACCTTC
J gene: TRBJ1-2
V gene: TRBV29-1
clone size: -
D gene: -
CDR3 length: 12

CDR3 protein: CASSPGGGGTYNEQFF
CDR3 DNA: TGCGCCAGCAGTCCGGGAGGTGGCGGCACCTACAATGAGCAGTTCTTC
J gene: TRBJ2-1
V gene: TRBV5-1
clone size: -
D gene: TRBD2
CDR3 length: 16

CDR3 protein: CASSLGTGLNYGYTF
CDR3 DNA: TGCGCCAGCAGCTTAGGGACAGGGCTTAACTATGGCTACACCTTC
J gene: TRBJ1-2
V gene: TRBV5-1
clone size: -
D gene: TRBD1
CDR3 length: 15

CDR3 protein: CASSPRPVQETQYF
CDR3 DNA: TGTGCCAGCTCACCGCGGCCGGTACAAGAGACCCAGTACTTC
J gene: TRBJ2-5
V gene: TRBV18
clone size: few
D gene: -
CDR3 length: 14

CDR3 protein: CASSLVGGAGELFF
CDR3 DNA: TGTGCCAGCAGCTTAGTGGGAGGGGCCGGGGAGCTGTTTTTT
J gene: TRBJ2-2
V gene: TRBV11-1
clone size: -
D gene: TRBD2
CDR3 length: 14

CDR3 protein: CASSKGINREELFF
CDR3 DNA: TGTGCCAGCAGCAAGGGAATTAACCGGGAGGAACTGTTTTTT
J gene: TRBJ1-4
V gene: TRBV6-6
clone size: -
D gene: -
CDR3 length: 14

CDR3 protein: CASSLVGPQGGYTF
CDR3 DNA: TGTGCCAGCAGCTTAGTTGGACCCCAGGGAGGCTACACCTTC
J gene: TRBJ1-2
V gene: TRBV5-4
clone size: -
D gene: -
CDR3 length: 14

CDR3 protein: CASSQAGPSGYTF
CDR3 DNA: TGTGCCAGCAGCCAAGCAGGTCCCAGTGGCTACACCTTC
J gene: TRBJ1-2
V gene: TRBV14
clone size: -
D gene: -
CDR3 length: 13

CDR3 protein: CASSHRTGAYEQYF
CDR3 DNA: TGTGCCAGCAGCCACCGGACAGGGGCCTACGAGCAGTACTTC
J gene: TRBJ2-7
V gene: TRBV5-4
clone size: few
D gene: TRBD1
CDR3 length: 14

CDR3 protein: CAWSLIPAGWETQYF
CDR3 DNA: TGTGCCTGGAGTCTCATCCCGGCGGGCTGGGAGACCCAGTACTTC
J gene: TRBJ2-5
V gene: TRBV30
clone size: -
D gene: -
CDR3 length: 15

CDR3 protein: CASSPDRGGNQPQHF
CDR3 DNA: TGCGCCAGCAGCCCGGACAGGGGGGGCAATCAGCCCCAGCATTTT
J gene: TRBJ1-5
V gene: TRBV5-1
clone size: -
D gene: TRBD1
CDR3 length: 15

CDR3 protein: CASSVGPRAPTEAFF
CDR3 DNA: TGTGCCAGCAGCGTAGGGCCCAGGGCCCCCACTGAAGCTTTCTTT
J gene: TRBJ1-1
V gene: TRBV9
clone size: -
D gene: -
CDR3 length: 15

CDR3 protein: CASRRTGPHQPQHF
CDR3 DNA: TGTGCCAGTAGGAGGACAGGCCCCCATCAGCCCCAGCATTTT
J gene: TRBJ1-5
V gene: TRBV19
clone size: -
D gene: TRBD1
CDR3 length: 14

CDR3 protein: CASSPLGGDHNEQFF
CDR3 DNA: TGCGCCAGCAGCCCACTGGGAGGGGACCACAATGAGCAGTTCTTC
J gene: TRBJ2-1
V gene: TRBV5-1
clone size: -
D gene: TRBD2
CDR3 length: 15

CDR3 protein: CSVGTGTLNEQFF
CDR3 DNA: TGCAGCGTTGGGACAGGGACCCTCAATGAGCAGTTCTTC
J gene: TRBJ2-1
V gene: TRBV29-1
clone size: -
D gene: TRBD1
CDR3 length: 13

CDR3 protein: CASSRSGLPVWAQHF
CDR3 DNA: TGTGCCAGCAGCCGATCGGGTCTCCCCGTGTGGGCCCAGCATTTT
J gene: TRBJ1-5
V gene: TRBV7-9
clone size: -
D gene: -
CDR3 length: 15